Below, 30 T cell receptor beta chains from the same sample are listed, as sequenced in a study of shared clonotypes between healthy human individuals. TCRdb keeps only in-frame clones here, not all; method: immunoSEQ multiplex PCR. The sample includes about 1 million clones, approximately 68% of them seen just once. The specimen was memory CD4+ T cells sorted from blood. Noted subset: CD45RA-negative fraction. The receptors here all came from a man between 18 and 35 years old in good health.

This chain joins TRBV7-9 and TRBJ1-5; D is unclear. V lost 5 bases, J lost 6 bases, and 11 bases lay in between. The CDR3 sequence is 13 residues long. CDR1 SEHNR and CDR2 FQNEAQ come from the germline V gene (reference sequence). The CDR3, as DNA: TGTGCCAGCAGCGGGGATAGGCGTCAGCCCCAGCATTTT. It translates to CASSGDRRQPQHF.

The rearrangement uses TRBV5-4 and TRBJ2-3, with no clear D. The CDR3 totals 16 residues. V was pared by 0 bases and J by 2 bases, with 13 bases between. Germline V gene data show CDR1 as SGHNT and CDR2 as YYREEE (reference sequence). The CDR3 coding sequence is TGTGCCAGCAGCTTGGAGGTTGACACCGCCACAGATACGCAGTATTTT. Its translation is CASSLEVDTATDTQYF.

Details on this clone: The junction differs from germline at one of its ends, possibly a read error. The rearrangement joins TRBV5-4 to TRBJ1-1; the match to TRBD1 covers 10 bases. The CDR3 spans 16 residues. The germline CDR1 and CDR2 sequences are SGHNT and YYREEE (reference sequence). The CDR3 protein is CASSQGGTGVNTEAFF. The CDR3 coding sequence is TGCGCCAGCAGCCAGGGGGGGACAGGGGTGAACACTGAAGCTTTCTTT.

The chain is built from TRBV19 and TRBJ2-2; TRBD1 is a possible D gene (5 bases). Trimming took off 7 bases at V and 6 bases at J, with 15 bases between the two ends. Germline V gives CDR1 LNHDA, CDR2 SQIVND (reference sequence). The CDR3 is 14 residues long. CDR3 sequence (DNA): TGTGCCAGTAACTTCCCAGGGATTCCCGGGGAGCTGTTTTTT. This translates into CASNFPGIPGELFF.

This clone has just a few counts. The chain has TRBV30 and TRBJ1-4; D gene uncertain. The V end was cut by 7 bases, the J end by 0 bases, with 9 bases between. This CDR3 is 13 amino acids long. The germline gives CDR1 GTSNPN, CDR2 SVGIG (reference sequence). The CDR3 spells CALDRSTNEKLFF. CDR3 in DNA: TGTGCCTTGGACCGATCAACTAATGAAAAACTGTTTTTT.

This chain links TRBV6-5 with TRBJ2-3; no clear D gene. Per the germline V gene, CDR1 is MNHEY and CDR2 is SVGAGI. This CDR3 is 14 amino acids long. The V end lost 7 bases, the J end lost 0 bases, and 11 bases lay between the germline ends. In DNA, the CDR3 is TGTGCCAGCACAAGGACGGCTAGCACAGATACGCAGTATTTT. Translated: CASTRTASTDTQYF.

In its sample, this clone was seen a few times. The J gene is TRBJ2-7, the V gene TRBV5-6; the D gene is possibly TRBD2 (7 bases). Per germline, CDR1 SGHDT and CDR2 YYEEEE. CDR3 length: 16 residues. V was trimmed by 3 bases and J by 2 bases, leaving 18 bases between them. For the CDR3, the DNA is TGTGCCAGCAGCTCACCTCGCACAGGGACTACCTACGAGCAGTACTTC. Amino acid sequence: CASSSPRTGTTYEQYF.

Concerning this clone: Additional DNA sequences in this sample encode the identical CDR3. V and J are TRBV19 and TRBJ1-5, with 10 bases aligning to TRBD1. Trimming removed 6 bases from V and 5 bases from J; junction bases left unmatched: 1. Germline values: CDR1 LNHDA, CDR2 SQIVND (reference sequence). The CDR3 has 13 amino acids. CDR3 DNA: TGTGCCAGTAGCGGGACAGGGGATCAGCCCCAGCATTTT. Translation: CASSGTGDQPQHF.

The sample holds a few counts of this clone. The V gene is TRBV14, the J gene TRBJ2-3, with 7 positions matching TRBD2. Germline CDR1 reads SGHDN; CDR2 reads FVKESK. This CDR3 contains 11 residues. The V and J ends lost 4 bases and 13 bases, in that order; junction bases with no gene match: 5. The CDR3 loop is CASSRLGREYF. The CDR3, as DNA: TGTGCCAGCAGCCGACTAGGGAGGGAGTATTTT.

The V gene is TRBV6-1, the J gene TRBJ1-1; D is possibly TRBD1 (6 bases). The CDR3 covers 13 residues. Germline CDR1 reads MNHNS; CDR2 reads SASEGT. Deletions cut 8 bases from V and 1 base from J, with 11 bases between. CDR3 in amino acids: CASLLQGNTEAFF. CDR3 sequence (DNA): TGTGCCAGCCTTCTACAGGGGAACACTGAAGCTTTCTTT.

This clone was recorded only once. The chain carries TRBV28 and TRBJ2-1, with 11 positions matching TRBD2. The CDR3 has 16 amino acids. The germline V gene has CDR1 MDHEN and CDR2 SYDVKM. Trimming took 6 bases from V and 3 from J; bases not matched to a gene: 7. The CDR3 is CASSLPTSGVYNEQFF. The CDR3 bases are TGTGCCAGCAGCCTACCGACTAGCGGGGTCTACAATGAGCAGTTCTTC.

The rearrangement links TRBV29-1 to TRBJ1-1; perhaps TRBD1 as D (6 bases). There are 14 residues in the CDR3. V was clipped by 5 bases and J by 3 bases, with 16 bases between them. The germline V gene has CDR1 SQVTM and CDR2 ANQGSEA. The CDR3 nucleotides read TGCAGCGTTTGCGGGGGGCTGGGCGACACTGAAGCTTTCTTT. Protein product: CSVCGGLGDTEAFF.

CDR3: CASSFLRVSVGNTEAFF. DNA of the CDR3: TGTGCCAGCAGTTTCCTACGCGTGTCGGTTGGGAACACTGAAGCTTTCTTT. This chain links TRBV28 with TRBJ1-1, with D uncertain. CDR1 is MDHEN and CDR2 is SYDVKM in the germline V gene. Trimming pared 3 bases from V and 1 base from J, leaving 18 bases between. The CDR3 loop spans 17 amino acids.

The V gene is TRBV2, the J gene TRBJ2-2; 10 nucleotides align to TRBD1. The germline V gene encodes CDR1 SNHLY and CDR2 FYNNEI. This CDR3 spans 18 amino acids. The J segment lost 0 bases and the V segment lost 0 bases, leaving 4 bases of the junction unmatched. CDR3 in amino acids: CASSEAPGQGTNTGELFF. The CDR3 DNA sequence: TGTGCCAGCAGTGAAGCTCCGGGACAGGGGACGAACACCGGGGAGCTGTTTTTT.

The CDR3 DNA follows: TGTGCCACCAGCCACCCGGGACAGGGATACAATGAGCAGTTCTTC. This encodes CATSHPGQGYNEQFF. This chain uses TRBV15 with TRBJ2-1; the match to TRBD1 covers 9 bases. V shed 5 bases and J 4 bases; nucleotides not matched to a gene: 6. CDR3 size: 15 residues. Germline loops: CDR1 LNHNV, CDR2 YYDKDF (reference sequence).

The chain has TRBV7-8 and TRBJ2-5; a possible D gene is TRBD1 (5 bases). This CDR3 is built from 15 residues. Deletions cut 5 bases from V and 1 base from J, with 14 bases between. CDR1 SGHVS and CDR2 FQNEAQ come from the germline V gene. For the CDR3, the DNA is TGTGCCAGCAGCCTGACGGACAACCGCCAAGAGACCCAGTACTTC. Residues: CASSLTDNRQETQYF.

This clone was counted a few times. The chain uses TRBV5-3 and TRBJ1-2, with D possibly being TRBD1 (5 bases). TRBV5-3 is an ORF for which the function is uncertain. V lost 1 base and J 4 bases, leaving 20 bases between the germline ends. This CDR3 is built from 17 residues. CDR3 bases: TGTGCCAGAAGCTTGTATCTCAGGGTATTGAGGGCCTATGGCTACACCTTC. Its protein product is CARSLYLRVLRAYGYTF.

This chain connects TRBV27 to TRBJ2-7; perhaps TRBD2 as D (7 bases). Trimming took off 8 bases at V and 3 bases at J, with 14 bases between the two ends. The CDR3 has 13 residues. The V gene's germline CDR1 is MNHEY and CDR2 SMNVEV (reference sequence). Here the CDR3 DNA reads TGTGCCAGCTCTGGGGGGGGGCGCTACGAGCAGTACTTC. This sequence encodes CASSGGGRYEQYF.

This chain connects TRBV6-9 to TRBJ1-1; D is unclear. CDR3 length: 14 residues. CDR1 is MNHGY, CDR2 SVAAGI, per germline. Trimming stripped 4 bases from V and 5 bases from J, with 14 bases between. CDR3 nucleotides: TGTGCCAGCAGTTGGTCTGGAGGTAGGACTGAAGCTTTCTTT. It encodes CASSWSGGRTEAFF.

This clone was seen a handful of times. CDR3 sequence reads: CASSQTGTGELFF. The CDR3 DNA reads as TGTGCCAGCAGCCAAACAGGGACCGGGGAGCTGTTTTTT. The chain recombines TRBV5-6 with TRBJ2-2, with D tentatively TRBD1 (6 bases). Germline assignment: CDR1 SGHDT and CDR2 YYEEEE. Deletions cut 4 bases from V and 5 bases from J, with 9 bases between. The CDR3 is 13 residues long.

The rearrangement uses TRBV5-4 and TRBJ2-7; 7 nucleotides line up with TRBD1. Germline CDR1 is SGHNT and CDR2 is YYREEE (reference sequence). V shed 1 base and J 3 bases; nucleotides not matched to a gene: 7. The CDR3 length is 15 residues. The CDR3 reads CASSLLGQALYEQYF. The CDR3 coding sequence is TGTGCCAGCAGCTTGTTAGGACAGGCCCTCTACGAGCAGTACTTC.

V is TRBV30 and J is TRBJ2-3; 7 bases fit TRBD2. V shed 0 bases, J shed 4 bases, and the junction held 4 bases outside the gene matches. Germline V gene data show CDR1 as GTSNPN and CDR2 as SVGIG (reference sequence). This CDR3 region has 14 residues. The CDR3 loop reads CAWSVREVADTQYF. In DNA, the CDR3 is TGTGCCTGGAGTGTCCGGGAGGTGGCAGATACGCAGTATTTT. Full variable domain (remainder filled in from reference TRBV30 and TRBJ2-3): SQTIHQWPATLVQPVGSPLSLECTVEGTSNPNLYWYRQAAGRGLQLLFYSVGIGQISSEVPQNLSASRPQDRQFILSSKKLLLSDSGFYLCAWSVREVADTQYFGPGTRLTVL.

The sample holds a few counts of this clone. V is TRBV7-9 and J is TRBJ2-7; D possibly corresponds to TRBD2 (6 bases). CDR1 and CDR2 (germline): SEHNR, FQNEAQ (reference sequence). The V gene lost 0 bases and the J gene lost 4 bases, with 10 bases spanning the gap. This CDR3 comprises 14 residues. The CDR3 DNA reads as TGTGCCAGCAGCTTAGCGGGAGGCATTTACGAGCAGTACTTC. Its protein product is CASSLAGGIYEQYF. Full variable domain (missing parts from reference TRBV7-9 and TRBJ2-7): DTGVSQNPRHKITKRGQNVTFRCDPISEHNRLYWYRQTLGQGPEFLTYFQNEAQLEKSRLLSDRFSAERPKGSFSTLEIQRTEQGDSAMYLCASSLAGGIYEQYFGPGTRLTVT.

The CDR3 DNA is TGCGCCAGCAGCATGTTAGGAGCGGGGGGTTACGAGCAGTACTTC. This codes for CASSMLGAGGYEQYF. The V and J genes are TRBV5-1 and TRBJ2-7; 9 bases line up with TRBD2. V shed 4 bases, J shed 4 bases, and the junction held 9 bases outside the gene matches. Per the germline V gene, CDR1 is SGHRS and CDR2 is YFSETQ. This CDR3 contains 15 residues.

The chain recombines TRBV6-5 with TRBJ1-1, with D maybe TRBD1 (5 bases). V was pared by 5 bases and J by 1 base, with 5 bases between. This CDR3 is built from 12 residues. In germline, CDR1 is MNHEY, CDR2 SVGAGI. CDR3 sequence reads: CASSQGNTEAFF. The CDR3 coding sequence is TGTGCCAGCAGTCAGGGGAACACTGAAGCTTTCTTT.

This rearrangement joins TRBV4-1 to TRBJ1-2; 9 nucleotides line up with TRBD1. Trimming cost V 4 bases and J 4 bases; bases outside gene matches: 7. Germline assignment: CDR1 MGHRA and CDR2 YSYEKL. This CDR3 has 15 amino acids. Here the CDR3 reads CASSPNRGLGYGYTF. In nucleotides, the CDR3 is TGCGCCAGCAGCCCTAACAGGGGGCTCGGCTATGGCTACACCTTC.

The rearrangement joins TRBV2 to TRBJ2-1; 14 bases are a match to TRBD2. The germline CDR1 and CDR2 sequences are SNHLY and FYNNEI. Trimming at V came to 6 bases and at J to 0 bases, leaving 7 bases not matched to a gene. There are 18 residues in the CDR3. CDR3 in DNA: TGTGCCAGCAGGGGGACTAGCGGGGGTGCGAGCTCCTACAATGAGCAGTTCTTC. Translated, it gives CASRGTSGGASSYNEQFF.

The chain has TRBV7-9 and TRBJ1-2; TRBD1 might be the D (5 bases). In germline, CDR1 is SEHNR, CDR2 FQNEAQ (reference sequence). The CDR3 has 14 amino acids. Trimming shortened V by 9 bases and J by 0 bases, and 14 bases separated the two germline ends. This CDR3 reads CASTLQVSNYGYTF. The DNA for the CDR3 is TGTGCCAGTACCTTACAGGTTTCTAACTATGGCTACACCTTC. The full variable domain, its missing parts supplied by reference TRBV7-9 and TRBJ1-2, is DTGVSQNPRHKITKRGQNVTFRCDPISEHNRLYWYRQTLGQGPEFLTYFQNEAQLEKSRLLSDRFSAERPKGSFSTLEIQRTEQGDSAMYLCASTLQVSNYGYTFGSGTRLTVV.

V usage is TRBV6-5 and J usage is TRBJ2-3; D call uncertain. V dropped 6 bases and J dropped 4 bases, with 11 bases sitting between them. The CDR3 consists of 13 residues. Germline V lookup: CDR1 MNHEY, CDR2 SVGAGI. CDR3 sequence (DNA): TGTGCCAGCAGGGATCCCTTCCCAGATACGCAGTATTTT. It yields the protein CASRDPFPDTQYF.

The V gene is TRBV29-1, the J gene TRBJ1-1; the D gene is possibly TRBD1 (6 bases). Germline CDR1 is SQVTM and CDR2 is ANQGSEA. CDR3 length: 13 residues. V shed 8 bases and J shed 3 bases, with 16 bases lying between them. Here the CDR3 DNA reads TGCAGCTGTGGGGGGCTCGGGGACACTGAAGCTTTCTTT. Translating gives CSCGGLGDTEAFF.